What follows are 32 T cell receptor beta chains derived from one specimen sequenced in a study of cytomegalovirus exposure and HLA in healthy donors. Clones were read by immunoSEQ multiplex PCR, and TCRdb kept only the in-frame ones, dropping some. The table has about 190,000 clones, roughly 83% seen once. Sample: PBMCs. The receptor source for this set is a young woman in good health and CMV-seronegative.

The chain carries TRBV9 and TRBJ1-1, with 7 bases aligning to TRBD1. The germline V gene has CDR1 SGDLS and CDR2 YYNGEE. The ends lost 4 bases at V and 7 bases at J; junction bases unmatched: 7. The CDR3 extends over 13 amino acids. The CDR3 sequence is CASSLEGGGEAFF. DNA for the CDR3: TGTGCCAGCAGCTTAGAAGGGGGCGGTGAAGCTTTCTTT.

The genes are TRBV27 and TRBJ2-7, with D possibly TRBD2 on 7 matching bases. V lost 5 bases, J lost 9 bases, and 17 bases lay in between. CDR3 size: 13 residues. Germline CDR1 is MNHEY and CDR2 is SMNVEV (reference sequence). The CDR3 DNA is TGTGCCAGCAGTCCAAGGACTAGGGGGGCGCAGTACTTC. The encoded protein is CASSPRTRGAQYF.

This sequence joins TRBV2 and TRBJ1-5; TRBD1 is a possible D gene (6 bases). CDR1 SNHLY and CDR2 FYNNEI come from the germline V gene. The V gene lost 0 bases and the J gene lost 7 bases, with 13 bases spanning the gap. This CDR3 contains 15 residues. CDR3 in amino acids: CASSEAGRGRQPQHF. CDR3 coding DNA: TGTGCCAGCAGTGAAGCGGGCAGGGGACGGCAGCCCCAGCATTTT.

The V and J genes are TRBV28 and TRBJ1-1; 9 bases match TRBD1. With V trimmed by 6 bases and J by 2 bases, 7 bases remained unmatched. The CDR3 spans 15 residues. Germline CDR1 is MDHEN and CDR2 is SYDVKM. The CDR3 DNA reads TGTGCCAGCAGCCTGTCGGGACAGGGAAACACTGAAGCTTTCTTT. It is translated as CASSLSGQGNTEAFF.

The J gene is TRBJ2-7, the V gene TRBV30, with unresolved D. V shed 0 bases and J shed 3 bases, with 12 bases lying between them. Germline CDR1 reads GTSNPN; CDR2 reads SVGIG (reference sequence). The CDR3 is made up of 14 amino acids. CDR3 protein: CAWSVGQVLYEQYF. CDR3 nucleotides: TGTGCCTGGAGTGTCGGCCAGGTGCTCTACGAGCAGTACTTC.

The genes are TRBV5-1 and TRBJ2-7, with 8 bases aligning to TRBD2. This CDR3 is 15 amino acids long. The ends lost 0 bases at V and 4 bases at J; junction bases unmatched: 6. From germline, CDR1 is SGHRS and CDR2 YFSETQ. The CDR3 is CASSLALEREYEQYF. Here the CDR3 DNA reads TGCGCCAGCAGCTTGGCCCTCGAGCGGGAGTACGAGCAGTACTTC.

V usage is TRBV30 and J usage is TRBJ1-5; 9 bases fit TRBD1. With 4 bases clipped from V and 6 bases from J, the junction kept 7 bases outside the gene matches. Germline V lookup: CDR1 GTSNPN, CDR2 SVGIG (reference sequence). The CDR3 length is 14 residues. The CDR3, as DNA: TGTGCCTGGACCCAAGGACAGGGGCCTCAGCCCCAGCATTTT. Translation: CAWTQGQGPQPQHF.

This clone was picked up one time. The chain has TRBV7-9 and TRBJ1-2, with a possible D match to TRBD1 (6 bases). Germline values: CDR1 SEHNR, CDR2 FQNEAQ (reference sequence). This CDR3 comprises 14 residues. The V and J ends lost 0 bases and 5 bases respectively, with 10 bases between them. The CDR3 protein is CASSLAQGLYGYTF. Written as DNA, the CDR3 is TGTGCCAGCAGCTTAGCCCAGGGGTTATATGGCTACACCTTC.

V usage is TRBV6-5 and J usage is TRBJ2-7; TRBD1 matches 8 bases. The CDR3 loop spans 14 amino acids. CDR1 is MNHEY, CDR2 SVGAGI, per germline. V lost 5 bases and J lost 2; bases outside the gene matches: 5. CDR3 residues: CASSLRTGPYEQYF. The DNA for the CDR3 is TGTGCCAGCAGTCTCCGGACAGGGCCCTACGAGCAGTACTTC.

V and J are TRBV7-3 and TRBJ2-7; TRBD2 is a possible D gene (6 bases). The V gene's germline CDR1 is SGHTA and CDR2 FQGTGA. V gave up 4 bases and J gave up 1 base, with 8 bases separating them. The CDR3 loop spans 13 amino acids. CDR3 sequence: CASSWDSSYEQYF. CDR3 nucleotides: TGTGCCAGCAGCTGGGACTCTTCCTACGAGCAGTACTTC.

This chain links TRBV6-1 with TRBJ2-7, with TRBD1 matching over 11 bases. The CDR3 length is 14 residues. Germline V gene sequence: CDR1 MNHNS, CDR2 SASEGT. The junction had 5 bases not matched to a gene; V was cut back by 8 bases and J by 2 bases. The CDR3 reads CASGGGQGAYEQYF. The CDR3, as DNA: TGTGCCAGCGGGGGGGGACAGGGGGCCTACGAGCAGTACTTC.

The chain has TRBV6-5 and TRBJ2-5; 9 nucleotides align to TRBD2. CDR3 length: 16 residues. CDR1 MNHEY and CDR2 SVGAGI come from the germline V gene. V lost 0 bases and J lost 4; bases outside the gene matches: 6. As DNA, the CDR3 is TGTGCCAGCAGTTACTCCCTAGCGGGACGCTCAGAGACCCAGTACTTC. It codes for CASSYSLAGRSETQYF.

The chain combines TRBV7-3 with TRBJ1-2; tentatively, D is TRBD1 (6 bases). This CDR3 is built from 15 residues. Germline CDR1 reads SGHTA; CDR2 reads FQGTGA. The germline V and J ends were trimmed by 5 bases and 2 bases, with 15 bases remaining between them. CDR3 DNA: TGTGCCAGCAGCGGAACAGGGCTATCCAACTATGGCTACACCTTC. Translation gives CASSGTGLSNYGYTF.

This chain uses TRBV15 with TRBJ1-1; D is uncertain. Germline assignment: CDR1 LNHNV and CDR2 YYDKDF (reference sequence). V was cut by 8 bases and J by 8 bases, with 18 bases left in between. The CDR3 totals 13 residues. CDR3 sequence (DNA): TGTGCCACCCAAACCGACACGATTGGCGAAGCTTTCTTT. It specifies CATQTDTIGEAFF. The entire variable domain, with the rest obtained from reference TRBV15 and TRBJ1-1, is as follows: DAMVIQNPRYQVTQFGKPVTLSCSQTLNHNVMYWYQQKSSQAPKLLFHYYDKDFNNEADTPDNFQSRRPNTSFCFLDIRSPGLGDTAMYLCATQTDTIGEAFFGQGTRLTVV.

The chain links TRBV11-2 to TRBJ2-7; 8 bases are a match to TRBD2. Germline CDR1 SGHAT, CDR2 FQNNGV. V was pared by 0 bases and J by 7 bases, with 5 bases of the junction left unmatched. The CDR3 has 14 residues. This chain's CDR3 is CASSLDGGTREQYF. DNA of the CDR3: TGTGCCAGCAGCTTAGATGGGGGGACTAGGGAGCAGTACTTC.

This sequence joins TRBV6-5 and TRBJ2-3, with D perhaps TRBD2 (5 bases). The V gene's germline CDR1 is MNHEY and CDR2 SVGAGI. The germline V and J ends were trimmed by 5 bases and 8 bases, with 8 bases remaining between them. This CDR3 comprises 11 residues. The CDR3 bases are TGTGCCAGCAGTCGGGCGGGTACGCAGTATTTT. This codes for CASSRAGTQYF.

This chain uses TRBV9 with TRBJ1-6; D is uncertain. CDR3 length equals 14 residues. Germline CDR1 reads SGDLS; CDR2 reads YYNGEE. V lost 0 bases and J 5 bases, leaving 6 bases between the germline ends. CDR3 sequence: CASSVGGNNSPLHF. For the CDR3, the DNA is TGTGCCAGCAGCGTAGGAGGGAATAATTCACCCCTCCACTTT.

The chain combines TRBV6-5 with TRBJ1-1; maybe TRBD1 (6 bases). The V end was cut by 6 bases, the J end by 11 bases, with 16 bases between. Germline values: CDR1 MNHEY, CDR2 SVGAGI. The CDR3 consists of 12 residues. The CDR3 DNA is TGTGCCAGCAGCCGAACAGGGCGGAGGGCTTTCTTT. Protein sequence: CASSRTGRRAFF.

The chain links TRBV15 to TRBJ2-7; 7 bases fit TRBD1. The CDR3 extends over 15 amino acids. From germline, CDR1 is LNHNV and CDR2 YYDKDF (reference sequence). V dropped 2 bases and J dropped 0; count of bases not matched to a gene: 4. CDR3 sequence (DNA): TGTGCCACCAGCAGATCCGGGACAGTCTCCTACGAGCAGTACTTC. It codes for CATSRSGTVSYEQYF.

The chain uses TRBV30 and TRBJ2-2; 12 bases are shared with TRBD2. In germline, CDR1 is GTSNPN, CDR2 SVGIG (reference sequence). V was pared by 1 base and J by 6 bases, with 9 bases of the junction left unmatched. CDR3 length: 17 residues. The CDR3 sequence: CAWSDTRLAGVAGELFF. In DNA form, the CDR3 reads TGTGCCTGGAGTGACACTCGACTAGCGGGAGTCGCCGGGGAGCTGTTTTTT. Together with reference TRBV30 and TRBJ2-2, the CDR3 gives the full variable domain: SQTIHQWPATLVQPVGSPLSLECTVEGTSNPNLYWYRQAAGRGLQLLFYSVGIGQISSEVPQNLSASRPQDRQFILSSKKLLLSDSGFYLCAWSDTRLAGVAGELFFGEGSRLTVL.

This chain links TRBV10-3 with TRBJ2-7; 8 positions match TRBD2. From germline, CDR1 is ENHRY and CDR2 SYGVKD. With 8 bases clipped from V and 6 bases from J, the junction kept 12 bases outside the gene matches. There are 14 residues in the CDR3. This CDR3 reads CAIGGSGGPGEQYF. The CDR3 DNA sequence: TGTGCCATCGGGGGAAGCGGGGGCCCGGGCGAGCAGTACTTC.

The V gene is TRBV7-9, the J gene TRBJ1-2; no clear D. Germline CDR1 SEHNR, CDR2 FQNEAQ (reference sequence). Trimming shortened V by 3 bases and J by 4 bases, and 24 bases separated the two germline ends. The CDR3 spans 18 residues. The CDR3 region has the DNA TGTGCCAGCAGCTTCGAACCGGGAGCCCCGCGAGACGTCTATGGCTACACCTTC. Protein product: CASSFEPGAPRDVYGYTF.

The V call is TRBV6-5, the J call TRBJ1-3; D might be TRBD1 (5 bases). The CDR3 totals 15 residues. In germline, CDR1 is MNHEY, CDR2 SVGAGI. V dropped 3 bases and J dropped 0 bases, with 9 bases sitting between them. CDR3 sequence reads: CASSYQGTSGNTIYF. The CDR3 nucleotides read TGTGCCAGCAGTTATCAGGGCACCTCTGGAAACACCATATATTTT.

This chain connects TRBV5-1 to TRBJ2-5, with TRBD2 matching 8 bases. This CDR3 region has 14 residues. The V segment lost 6 bases and the J segment 2 bases; nucleotides outside the gene matches: 6. Germline assignment: CDR1 SGHRS and CDR2 YFSETQ. The CDR3 region is CASMIAGPQETQYF. The CDR3 DNA sequence: TGCGCCAGCATGATAGCGGGGCCTCAAGAGACCCAGTACTTC.

The DNA for the CDR3 is TGTGCCTGGAGTCCCAACAATCCTCGGGATGGCTACACCTTC. It yields the protein CAWSPNNPRDGYTF. The chain couples TRBV30 to TRBJ1-2; D uncertain. This CDR3 has 14 amino acids. CDR1 and CDR2 from the germline V gene are GTSNPN and SVGIG (reference sequence). V lost 2 bases and J 6 bases, leaving 16 bases between the germline ends.

As for this clone: This may stem from a read error, because a much larger clone lies one nucleotide away. This chain links TRBV6-5 with TRBJ2-3; the match to TRBD2 covers 8 bases. Germline V gene lookup returns CDR1 MNHEY and CDR2 SVGAGI. This CDR3 is built from 15 residues. V shed 0 bases and J 1 base; nucleotides not matched to a gene: 0. The CDR3 nucleotides are TGTGCCAGCAGTTACTCTAGCGGGGGCACAGATACGCAGTATTTT. Protein product: CASSYSSGGTDTQYF.

The rearrangement uses TRBV9 and TRBJ2-3; possible D gene TRBD1, 6 bases. The length of the CDR3 is 14 residues. CDR1 and CDR2 (germline): SGDLS, YYNGEE. Trimming took 4 bases from V and 5 from J, leaving 14 bases between them. CDR3 in amino acids: CASSFGQPGDTQYF. DNA for the CDR3: TGTGCCAGCAGCTTTGGACAGCCCGGAGATACGCAGTATTTT.

The chain employs TRBV30 and TRBJ2-3; 7 nucleotides line up with TRBD2. Germline CDR1 GTSNPN, CDR2 SVGIG (reference sequence). J lost 1 base, V lost 3 bases, and 13 bases had no gene match. This CDR3 has 17 residues. CDR3 residues: CAWSPSSGLAGTDTQYF. CDR3 bases: TGTGCCTGGAGCCCCTCGTCCGGGCTAGCGGGCACAGATACGCAGTATTTT.

This chain uses TRBV28 with TRBJ1-4, with D possibly matching TRBD1 (6 bases). The CDR3 runs to 14 residues. Germline V gene lookup returns CDR1 MDHEN and CDR2 SYDVKM. V gave up 9 bases and J gave up 7 bases, with 18 bases separating them. CDR3 sequence reads: CASVAVGGGEKLFF. The DNA of the CDR3 is TGTGCCAGTGTAGCTGTAGGGGGTGGTGAAAAACTGTTTTTT.

This rearrangement joins TRBV7-8 to TRBJ1-1, with TRBD1 as a possible D gene (5 bases). Trimming pared 2 bases from V and 2 bases from J, leaving 6 bases between. This CDR3 is built from 13 residues. Germline V lookup: CDR1 SGHVS, CDR2 FQNEAQ. DNA of the CDR3: TGTGCCAGCAGCTTACAGGGAAACACTGAAGCTTTCTTT. Protein: CASSLQGNTEAFF.

This sequence joins TRBV2 and TRBJ2-5; TRBD2 matches at 11 bases. CDR3 length: 16 residues. Germline assignment: CDR1 SNHLY and CDR2 FYNNEI. V lost 8 bases, J lost 5 bases, and 13 bases stayed unmatched. Here the CDR3 reads CASAAGLAGGRETQYF. The CDR3 nucleotides are TGTGCCAGCGCCGCCGGTTTAGCGGGAGGGAGGGAGACCCAGTACTTC.

This clone was counted a single time. V and J are TRBV30 and TRBJ1-1, with D hard to call. The CDR3 runs 13 residues. The germline V gene encodes CDR1 GTSNPN and CDR2 SVGIG (reference sequence). V lost 4 bases, J lost 3 bases, and 12 bases lay in between. This CDR3 reads CAWIVVGYTEAFF. The CDR3 DNA follows: TGTGCCTGGATAGTGGTCGGGTACACTGAAGCTTTCTTT. The whole variable domain, filled in from reference TRBV30 and TRBJ1-1, reads SQTIHQWPATLVQPVGSPLSLECTVEGTSNPNLYWYRQAAGRGLQLLFYSVGIGQISSEVPQNLSASRPQDRQFILSSKKLLLSDSGFYLCAWIVVGYTEAFFGQGTRLTVV.